This T cell receptor (beta chain) was found in a study of beta chain features in type 1 diabetes. Study-wide results and caveats: The study left unresolved whether HLA type influences TCRB rearrangement. Shorter TCRB CDR3s, moderately but significantly so, marked every one of the four CD4+ subsets in Type 1 diabetes patients. Compared to healthy donors, patients appeared to have naive, central memory and Treg TCRB repertoires that were more alike.

Purities in excess of 95% were seen in all sorted populations. This CDR3 spans 13 amino acids. Germline CDR1 KGHSH, CDR2 LQKENI. The V gene lost 3 bases and the J gene lost 3 bases, with 8 bases spanning the gap. Only a few counts were recorded for this clone. Its cognate antigen is unknown. Reverse transcription of all isolated RNA meant that expressed TCRB transcripts were sequenced. Here immunoSEQ multiplex PCR was the method, and the copy in TCRdb shows in-frame clones only, minus some. The data hold 250,000 to 300,000 clones, with approximately 24% observed a single time. The gene calls are TRBV18 and TRBJ1-2, with a tentative D call TRBD1 (5 bases). Sequencing was carried out using naive CD4+ T cells from blood. This TCR was sampled from a woman aged 25 to 39 with type 1 diabetes. CDR3 region: CASSPTGYYGYTF. CDR3 nucleotides: TGTGCCAGCTCACCCACAGGCTACTATGGCTACACCTTC.